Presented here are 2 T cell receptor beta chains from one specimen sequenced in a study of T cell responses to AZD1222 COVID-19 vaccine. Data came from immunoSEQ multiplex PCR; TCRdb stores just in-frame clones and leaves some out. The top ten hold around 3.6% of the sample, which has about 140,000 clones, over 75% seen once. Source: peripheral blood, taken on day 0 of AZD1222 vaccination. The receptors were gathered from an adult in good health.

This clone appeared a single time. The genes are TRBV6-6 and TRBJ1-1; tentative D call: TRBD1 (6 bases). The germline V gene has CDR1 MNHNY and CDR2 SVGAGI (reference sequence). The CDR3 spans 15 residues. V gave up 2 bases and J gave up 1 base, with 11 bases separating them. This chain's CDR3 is CASSYQGTGNTEAFF. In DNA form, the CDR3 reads TGTGCCAGCAGTTACCAGGGGACGGGGAACACTGAAGCTTTCTTT.

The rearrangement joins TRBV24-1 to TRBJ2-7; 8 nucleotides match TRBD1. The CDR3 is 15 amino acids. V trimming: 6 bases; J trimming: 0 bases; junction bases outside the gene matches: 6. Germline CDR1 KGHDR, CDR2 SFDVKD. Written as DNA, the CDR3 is TGTGCCACCAGTCTGGACAGGGATCTCTCCTACGAGCAGTACTTC. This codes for CATSLDRDLSYEQYF.